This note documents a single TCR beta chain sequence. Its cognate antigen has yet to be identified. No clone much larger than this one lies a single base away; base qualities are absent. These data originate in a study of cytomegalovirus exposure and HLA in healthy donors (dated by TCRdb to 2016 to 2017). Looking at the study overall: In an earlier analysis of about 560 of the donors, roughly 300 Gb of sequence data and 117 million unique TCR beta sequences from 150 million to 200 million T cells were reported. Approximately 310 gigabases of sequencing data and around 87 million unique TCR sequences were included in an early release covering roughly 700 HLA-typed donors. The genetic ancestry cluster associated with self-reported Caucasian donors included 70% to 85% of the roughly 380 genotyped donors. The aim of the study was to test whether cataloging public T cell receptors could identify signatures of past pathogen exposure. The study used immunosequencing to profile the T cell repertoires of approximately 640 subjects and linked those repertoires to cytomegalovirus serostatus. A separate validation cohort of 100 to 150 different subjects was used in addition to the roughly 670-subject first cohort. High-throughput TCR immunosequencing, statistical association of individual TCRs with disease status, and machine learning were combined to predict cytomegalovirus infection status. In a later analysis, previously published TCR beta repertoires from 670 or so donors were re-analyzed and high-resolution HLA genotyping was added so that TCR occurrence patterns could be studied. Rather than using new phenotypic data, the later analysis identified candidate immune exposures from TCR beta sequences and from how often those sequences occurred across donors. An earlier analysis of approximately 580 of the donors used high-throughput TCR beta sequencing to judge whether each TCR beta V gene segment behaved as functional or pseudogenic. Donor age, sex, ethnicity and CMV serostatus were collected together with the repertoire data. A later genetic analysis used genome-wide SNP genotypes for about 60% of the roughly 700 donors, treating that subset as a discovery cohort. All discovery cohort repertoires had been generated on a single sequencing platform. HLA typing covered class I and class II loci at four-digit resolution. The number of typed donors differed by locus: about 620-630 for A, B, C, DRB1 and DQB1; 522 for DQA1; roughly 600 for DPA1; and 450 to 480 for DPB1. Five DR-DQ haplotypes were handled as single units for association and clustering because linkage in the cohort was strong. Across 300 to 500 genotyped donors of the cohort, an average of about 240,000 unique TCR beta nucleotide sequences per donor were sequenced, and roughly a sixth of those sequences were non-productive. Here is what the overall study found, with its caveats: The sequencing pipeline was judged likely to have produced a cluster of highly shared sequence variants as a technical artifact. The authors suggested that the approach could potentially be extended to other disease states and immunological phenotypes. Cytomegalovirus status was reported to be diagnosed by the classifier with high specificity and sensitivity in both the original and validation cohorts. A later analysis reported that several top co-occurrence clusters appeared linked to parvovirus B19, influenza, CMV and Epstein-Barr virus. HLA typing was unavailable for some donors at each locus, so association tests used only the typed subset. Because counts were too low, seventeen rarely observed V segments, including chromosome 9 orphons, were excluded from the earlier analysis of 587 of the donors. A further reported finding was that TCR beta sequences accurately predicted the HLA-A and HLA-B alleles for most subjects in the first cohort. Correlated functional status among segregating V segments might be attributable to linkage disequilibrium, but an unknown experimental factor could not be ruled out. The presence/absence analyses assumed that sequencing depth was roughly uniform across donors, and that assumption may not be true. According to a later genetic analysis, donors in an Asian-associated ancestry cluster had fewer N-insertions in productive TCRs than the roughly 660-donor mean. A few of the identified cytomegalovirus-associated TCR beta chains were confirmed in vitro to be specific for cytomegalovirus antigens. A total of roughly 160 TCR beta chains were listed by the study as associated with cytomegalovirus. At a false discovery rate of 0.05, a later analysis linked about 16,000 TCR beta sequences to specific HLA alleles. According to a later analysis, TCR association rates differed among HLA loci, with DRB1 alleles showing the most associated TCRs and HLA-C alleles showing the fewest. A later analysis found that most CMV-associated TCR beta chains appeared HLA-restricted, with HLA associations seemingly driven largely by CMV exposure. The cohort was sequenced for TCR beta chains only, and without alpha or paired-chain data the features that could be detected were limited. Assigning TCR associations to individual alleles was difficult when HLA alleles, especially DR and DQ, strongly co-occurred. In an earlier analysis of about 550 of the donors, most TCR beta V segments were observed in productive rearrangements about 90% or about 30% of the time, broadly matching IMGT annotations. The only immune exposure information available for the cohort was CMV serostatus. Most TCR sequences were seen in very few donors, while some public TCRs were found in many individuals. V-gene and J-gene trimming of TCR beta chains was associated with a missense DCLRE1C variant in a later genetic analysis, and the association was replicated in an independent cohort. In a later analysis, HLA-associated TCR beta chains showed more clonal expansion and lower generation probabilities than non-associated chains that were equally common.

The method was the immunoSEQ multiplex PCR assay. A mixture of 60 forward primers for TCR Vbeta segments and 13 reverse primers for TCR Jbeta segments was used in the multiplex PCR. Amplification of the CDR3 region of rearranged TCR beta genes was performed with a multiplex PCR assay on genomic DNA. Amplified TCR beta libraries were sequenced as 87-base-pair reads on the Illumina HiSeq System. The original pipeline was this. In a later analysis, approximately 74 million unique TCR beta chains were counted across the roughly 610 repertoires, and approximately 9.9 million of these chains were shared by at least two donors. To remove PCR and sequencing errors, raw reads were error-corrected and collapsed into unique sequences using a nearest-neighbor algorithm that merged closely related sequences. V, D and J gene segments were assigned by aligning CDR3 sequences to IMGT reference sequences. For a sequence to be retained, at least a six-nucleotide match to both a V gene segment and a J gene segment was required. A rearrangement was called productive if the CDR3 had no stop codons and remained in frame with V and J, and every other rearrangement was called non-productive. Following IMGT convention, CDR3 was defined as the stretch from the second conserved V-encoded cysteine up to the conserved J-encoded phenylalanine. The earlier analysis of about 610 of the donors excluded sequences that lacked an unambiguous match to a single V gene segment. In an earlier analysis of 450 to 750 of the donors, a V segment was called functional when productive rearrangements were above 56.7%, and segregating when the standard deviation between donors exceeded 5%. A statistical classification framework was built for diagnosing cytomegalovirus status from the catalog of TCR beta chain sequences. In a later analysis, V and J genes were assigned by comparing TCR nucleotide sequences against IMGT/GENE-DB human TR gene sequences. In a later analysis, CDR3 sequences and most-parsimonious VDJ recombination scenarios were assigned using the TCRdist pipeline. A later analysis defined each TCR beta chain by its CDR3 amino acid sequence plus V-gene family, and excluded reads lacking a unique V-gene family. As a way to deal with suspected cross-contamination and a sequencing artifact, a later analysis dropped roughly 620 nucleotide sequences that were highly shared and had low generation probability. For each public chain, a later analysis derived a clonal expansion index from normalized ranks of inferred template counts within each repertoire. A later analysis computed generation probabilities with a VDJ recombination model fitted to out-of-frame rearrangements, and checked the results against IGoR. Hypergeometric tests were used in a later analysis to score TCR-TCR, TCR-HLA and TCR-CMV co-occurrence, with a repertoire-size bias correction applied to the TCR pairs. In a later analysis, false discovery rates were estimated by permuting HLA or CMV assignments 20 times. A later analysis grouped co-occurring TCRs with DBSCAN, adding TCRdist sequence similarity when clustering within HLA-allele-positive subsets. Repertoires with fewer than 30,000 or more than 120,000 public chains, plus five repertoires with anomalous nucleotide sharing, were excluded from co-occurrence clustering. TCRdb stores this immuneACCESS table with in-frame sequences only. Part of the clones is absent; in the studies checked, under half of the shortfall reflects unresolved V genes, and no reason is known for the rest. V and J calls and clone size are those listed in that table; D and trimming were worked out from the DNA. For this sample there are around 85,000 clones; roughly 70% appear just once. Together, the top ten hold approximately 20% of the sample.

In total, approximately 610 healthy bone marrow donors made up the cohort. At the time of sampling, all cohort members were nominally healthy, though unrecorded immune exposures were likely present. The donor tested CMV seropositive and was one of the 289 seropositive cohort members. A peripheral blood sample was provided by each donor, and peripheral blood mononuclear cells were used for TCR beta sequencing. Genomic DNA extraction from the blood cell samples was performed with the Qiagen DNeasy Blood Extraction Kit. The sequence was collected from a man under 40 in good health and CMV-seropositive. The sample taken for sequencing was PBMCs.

The nucleotide sequence is given as TGTGCCAGCAGTCACAGGGGTCAGCCCCAGCATTTT. This codes for CASSHRGQPQHF. Here the chain combines TRBV6-1 and TRBJ1-5; the junction holds 7 bases that match TRBD1. V is trimmed back by 5 bases and J by 6 bases, and the junction contains 1 base that no gene match accounts for. The CDR3 numbers 12 residues from cysteine through phenylalanine. Of the read, only the CDR3 DNA is kept; its 36 bases are in frame from base 1. Via the germline V gene, CDR1 is MNHNS and CDR2 SASEGT.